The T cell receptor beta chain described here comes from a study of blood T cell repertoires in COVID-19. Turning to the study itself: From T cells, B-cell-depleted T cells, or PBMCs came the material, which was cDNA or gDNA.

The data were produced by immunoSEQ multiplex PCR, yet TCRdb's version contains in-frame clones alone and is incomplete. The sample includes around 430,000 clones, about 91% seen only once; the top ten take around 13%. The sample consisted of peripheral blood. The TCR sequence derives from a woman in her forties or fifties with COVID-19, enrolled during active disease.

The CDR3 DNA is TGCGCCAGCAGCGGCGGGGGCTACAATGAGCAGTTCTTC. This encodes CASSGGGYNEQFF. This sequence joins TRBV5-1 and TRBJ2-1, with 7 positions matching TRBD2. The CDR3 has 13 residues. CDR1 and CDR2 from the germline V gene are SGHRS and YFSETQ. Losses at the gene ends were 4 bases for V and 3 bases for J; bases not matched to a gene: 1.